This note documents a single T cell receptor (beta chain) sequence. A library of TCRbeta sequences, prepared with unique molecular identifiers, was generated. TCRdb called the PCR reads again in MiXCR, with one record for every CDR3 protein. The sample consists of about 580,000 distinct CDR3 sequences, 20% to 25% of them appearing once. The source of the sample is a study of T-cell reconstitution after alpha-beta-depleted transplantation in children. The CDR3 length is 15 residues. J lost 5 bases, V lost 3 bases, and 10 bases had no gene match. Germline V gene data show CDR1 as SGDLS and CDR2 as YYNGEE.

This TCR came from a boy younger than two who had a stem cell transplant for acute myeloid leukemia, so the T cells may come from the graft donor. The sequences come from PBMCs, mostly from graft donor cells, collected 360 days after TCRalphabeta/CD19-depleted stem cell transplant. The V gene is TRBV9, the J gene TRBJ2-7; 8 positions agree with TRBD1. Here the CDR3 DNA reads TGTGCCAGCAGCGCACCAGACAGGGGCAACGACGAGCAGTACTTC. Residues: CASSAPDRGNDEQYF.